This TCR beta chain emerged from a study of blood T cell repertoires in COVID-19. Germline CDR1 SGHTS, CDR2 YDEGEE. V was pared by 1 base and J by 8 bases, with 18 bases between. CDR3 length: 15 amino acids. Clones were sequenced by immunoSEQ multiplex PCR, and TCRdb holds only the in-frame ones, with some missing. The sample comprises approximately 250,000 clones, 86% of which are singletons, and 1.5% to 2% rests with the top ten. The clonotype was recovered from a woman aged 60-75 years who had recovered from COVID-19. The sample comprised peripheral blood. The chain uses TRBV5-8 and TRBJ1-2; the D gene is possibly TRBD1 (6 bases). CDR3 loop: CASSLMVGHPTGYTF. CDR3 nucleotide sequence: TGTGCCAGCAGCTTGATGGTGGGACACCCGACGGGCTACACCTTC.